The next 8 T cell receptor beta chains were all read from a single sample in a study of cytomegalovirus exposure and HLA in healthy donors. PCR was performed using 60 Vbeta and 13 Jbeta primers. TCRdb keeps only in-frame clones here, not all; method: immunoSEQ multiplex PCR. The sample comprises under 150,000 clones, 70% to 85% of which are singletons, and 2% to 3% rests with the top ten. The source material was PBMCs. The receptors were sampled from a male donor in good health and CMV-seronegative.

The V call is TRBV19, the J call TRBJ2-1; a possible D gene is TRBD2 (6 bases). This CDR3 is built from 17 residues. With 4 bases removed from V and 0 bases from J, the gap between germline ends came to 16 bases. The germline V gene encodes CDR1 LNHDA and CDR2 SQIVND (reference sequence). CDR3: CASSTPGAPSSYNEQFF. In nucleotides, the CDR3 is TGTGCCAGTAGTACTCCGGGAGCACCTAGCTCCTACAATGAGCAGTTCTTC.

This clone appeared once. The V and J genes are TRBV5-1 and TRBJ2-5; the match to TRBD2 covers 7 bases. J was trimmed by 7 bases and V by 0 bases; bases with no gene match: 3. Germline CDR1 reads SGHRS; CDR2 reads YFSETQ. The CDR3 runs to 13 residues. The CDR3 sequence: CASSLAGRVTQYF. In DNA, the CDR3 is TGCGCCAGCAGCTTGGCGGGGAGGGTGACCCAGTACTTC.

The chain is built from TRBV5-1 and TRBJ2-5; 11 positions agree with TRBD2. The V segment lost 0 bases and the J segment 5 bases; nucleotides outside the gene matches: 9. Germline V CDR1 and CDR2: SGHRS, YFSETQ. CDR3 length equals 17 residues. The CDR3 DNA reads as TGCGCCAGCAGCTTGGAGAGGGGGCTAGCGGGAGGCGAGACCCAGTACTTC. It codes for CASSLERGLAGGETQYF.

This clone was observed a few times. The J gene is TRBJ2-7, the V gene TRBV6-5; D might be TRBD1 (6 bases). Germline loops: CDR1 MNHEY, CDR2 SVGAGI. Trimming removed 8 bases at V and 5 bases at J, with 10 bases between. The CDR3 runs to 11 residues. CDR3 protein: CASFSGDEQYF. The CDR3 nucleotides are TGTGCCAGCTTTTCAGGGGACGAGCAGTACTTC.

This sequence joins TRBV4-3 and TRBJ2-1, with 11 bases aligning to TRBD2. V lost 4 bases to trimming and J lost 6 bases; unmatched junction nucleotides: 5. The germline V gene encodes CDR1 LGHNA and CDR2 YSLEER. The CDR3 is 15 residues long. CDR3 residues: CASSLLAGGLNEQFF. CDR3 in DNA: TGCGCCAGCAGCCTCCTAGCGGGAGGACTCAATGAGCAGTTCTTC.

The V gene is TRBV9, the J gene TRBJ2-5; D possibly corresponds to TRBD2 (7 bases). The CDR3 spans 16 residues. Germline V lookup: CDR1 SGDLS, CDR2 YYNGEE. Trimming removed 4 bases at V and 5 bases at J, with 21 bases between. CDR3 amino acids: CASSPGNVGGAETQYF. For the CDR3, the DNA is TGTGCCAGCAGCCCAGGGAACGTTGGGGGGGCGGAGACCCAGTACTTC.

This rearrangement joins TRBV7-9 to TRBJ2-7; TRBD2 matches at 12 bases. The CDR3 consists of 15 residues. V was pared by 5 bases and J by 2 bases, with 4 bases of the junction left unmatched. Looked up from germline, CDR1 is SEHNR and CDR2 is FQNEAQ (reference sequence). CDR3 DNA sequence: TGTGCCAGCAGCCTCGGACTAGCGGGAACCTACGAGCAGTACTTC. Protein sequence: CASSLGLAGTYEQYF.

The genes are TRBV11-3 and TRBJ2-3, with 8 bases identical to TRBD2. The junction had 9 bases not matched to a gene; V was cut back by 2 bases and J by 2 bases. Germline loops: CDR1 SGHNT, CDR2 YENEEA. The CDR3 runs to 17 residues. The CDR3 reads CASSLRRSGINTDTQYF. CDR3 DNA: TGTGCCAGCAGCTTAAGGCGTAGCGGGATAAACACAGATACGCAGTATTTT.